The 32 T cell receptor beta chains presented below share a single source sample, sequenced in a study of type 1 and type 2 diabetes patients. Amplification started from genomic DNA. Amplification of the beta chain CDR3 used 30 forward and 13 reverse multiplex primers. TCRdb re-derived calls from the multiplex PCR reads in MiXCR, one entry per CDR3 protein. The sample has fewer than 350,000 distinct CDR3 sequences, around 50% seen once. Sequenced: peripheral blood mononuclear cells (PBMCs). The receptors come from a man aged 18 to 29 with type 2 diabetes.

The chain links TRBV7-3 to TRBJ2-6; the D is unclear. The length of the CDR3 is 19 residues. From germline, CDR1 is SGHTA and CDR2 FQGTGA. V lost 5 bases and J lost 0, with 20 bases in between. In DNA, the CDR3 is TGTGCCAGCAGCCTCCGGCCCCAATTCCCCGACTCTGGGGCCAACGTCCTGACTTTC. Translating gives CASSLRPQFPDSGANVLTF. Full variable domain (rest looked up from reference TRBV7-3 and TRBJ2-6): GAGVSQTPSNKVTEKGKYVELRCDPISGHTALYWYRQSLGQGPEFLIYFQGTGAADDSGLPNDRFFAVRPEGSVSTLKIQRTERGDSAVYLCASSLRPQFPDSGANVLTFGAGSRLTVL.

V is TRBV7-9 and J is TRBJ2-7, with no clear D. The CDR3 contains 14 residues. Germline V CDR1 and CDR2: SEHNR, FQNEAQ (reference sequence). V was trimmed by 1 base and J by 3 bases, leaving 10 bases between them. CDR3 in amino acids: CASSLGAQSYEQYF. The CDR3 DNA reads TGTGCCAGCAGCTTAGGGGCTCAGAGCTACGAGCAGTACTTC.

This clonotype has more than one count but fewer than ten. This chain joins TRBV4-2 and TRBJ2-1, with TRBD1 matching over 7 bases. V shed 2 bases and J 3 bases; nucleotides not matched to a gene: 10. The germline gives CDR1 LGHNA, CDR2 YNFKEQ. This CDR3 contains 17 residues. The CDR3 DNA is TGTGCCAGCAGCCAAAAGCCCGGGACAGCCGACTACAATGAGCAGTTCTTC. Translating gives CASSQKPGTADYNEQFF.

The rearrangement joins TRBV19 to TRBJ2-5, with a possible D match to TRBD2 (5 bases). Germline V lookup: CDR1 LNHDA, CDR2 SQIVND (reference sequence). With 6 bases removed from V and 2 bases from J, the gap between germline ends came to 10 bases. The CDR3 is made up of 13 amino acids. The chain's CDR3 is CASSSTGQETQYF. The CDR3 DNA is TGTGCCAGTAGCTCGACGGGGCAAGAGACCCAGTACTTC.

Only a few counts were recorded for this clonotype. The CDR3 nucleotides are TGCGCCAGCAGTGAGTCCGGGGGGGGTGAGCAGTTCTTC. It translates to CASSESGGGEQFF. V is TRBV10-2 and J is TRBJ2-1, with 8 nucleotides matching TRBD2. The V gene's germline CDR1 is WSHSY and CDR2 SAAADI. This CDR3 has 13 amino acids. V gave up 0 bases and J gave up 9 bases; unmatched junction bases: 1.

J is TRBJ2-7 and V is TRBV27; D possibly matches TRBD1 or TRBD2 (7 bases each). The V end was cut by 5 bases, the J end by 7 bases, with 12 bases between. There are 12 residues in the CDR3. Looked up from germline, CDR1 is MNHEY and CDR2 is SMNVEV (reference sequence). The CDR3 sequence: CASSNQGGEQYF. CDR3 sequence (DNA): TGTGCCAGCAGTAACCAGGGGGGGGAGCAGTACTTC.

V and J are TRBV25-1 and TRBJ2-2, with TRBD2 as a possible D gene (5 bases). The germline V gene encodes CDR1 MGHDK and CDR2 SYGVNS. The CDR3 sequence is 16 residues long. Trimming shortened V by 6 bases and J by 1 base, and 15 bases separated the two germline ends. CDR3: CASSPSSTLNTGELFF. CDR3 bases: TGTGCCAGCAGCCCTAGCTCTACTCTGAACACCGGGGAGCTGTTTTTT.

The chain carries TRBV10-3 and TRBJ2-3; 7 nucleotides agree with TRBD1. The trim removed 6 bases at V and 0 bases at J, leaving 3 bases unmatched. CDR3 size: 14 residues. Germline assignment: CDR1 ENHRY and CDR2 SYGVKD. The CDR3 DNA follows: TGTGCCATCAGCTGGGACAGAAGCACAGATACGCAGTATTTT. It codes for CAISWDRSTDTQYF.

This chain links TRBV4-3 with TRBJ2-1; possible D gene TRBD2, 6 bases. The CDR3 has 13 residues. Trimming left V 3 bases short and J 4 bases short, with 7 bases between. Germline assignment: CDR1 LGHNA and CDR2 YSLEER. CDR3: CASSQGLYNEQFF. The CDR3 DNA is TGCGCCAGCAGCCAGGGACTTTACAATGAGCAGTTCTTC.

This clonotype was detected only a few times. The genes are TRBV7-2 and TRBJ2-7; D is perhaps TRBD1 or TRBD2 (6 bases each). CDR1 and CDR2 from the germline V gene are SGHTA and FQGNSA. V shed 5 bases and J shed 6 bases, with 17 bases lying between them. This CDR3 is built from 14 residues. The DNA of the CDR3 is TGTGCCAGCAGCCAATATAGGGGGGAACCCGAGCAGTACTTC. Translated, it gives CASSQYRGEPEQYF.

The chain carries TRBV20-1 and TRBJ1-2; D is unclear. Deletions cut 6 bases from V and 1 base from J, with 12 bases between. This CDR3 is 13 amino acids long. CDR1 is DFQATT, CDR2 SNEGSKA, per germline (reference sequence). CDR3 region: CSAHTDGNYGYTF. CDR3 sequence (DNA): TGCAGTGCCCACACCGACGGTAACTATGGCTACACCTTC.

This clonotype was picked up one time. The gene calls are TRBV15 and TRBJ2-6; tentatively, D is TRBD2 (6 bases). Germline V gene data show CDR1 as LNHNV and CDR2 as YYDKDF (reference sequence). The germline V and J ends were trimmed by 8 bases and 1 base, with 15 bases remaining between them. The CDR3 contains 16 residues. Here the CDR3 DNA reads TGTGCCACCGCGGGACGTATTGGGTCTGGGGCCAACGTCCTGACTTTC. It specifies CATAGRIGSGANVLTF.

The chain is built from TRBV28 and TRBJ1-4, with 8 bases that match TRBD1. CDR1 is MDHEN, CDR2 SYDVKM, per germline. The ends lost 5 bases at V and 6 bases at J; junction bases unmatched: 2. The CDR3 consists of 13 residues. The CDR3 loop reads CASSQGAYEKLFF. The CDR3, as DNA: TGTGCCAGCAGTCAGGGGGCCTATGAAAAACTGTTTTTT.

The chain has TRBV30 and TRBJ1-2, with D unresolved. This CDR3 has 12 residues. The V end was cut by 2 bases, the J end by 8 bases, with 12 bases between. CDR1 and CDR2 (germline): GTSNPN, SVGIG (reference sequence). CDR3: CAWSPRLGGYTF. CDR3 coding DNA: TGTGCCTGGAGTCCGCGTTTGGGAGGCTACACCTTC.

This clonotype was counted between two and nine times. This sequence joins TRBV6-4 and TRBJ1-6; no definite D call. Per germline, CDR1 MRHNA and CDR2 SNTAGT. The germline V and J ends were trimmed by 3 bases and 5 bases, with 8 bases remaining between them. The CDR3 runs to 14 residues. CDR3 bases: TGTGCCAGCAGTGAGGTCCACGATAATTCACCCCTCCACTTT. Amino acids: CASSEVHDNSPLHF.

This clonotype was observed a few times. The chain employs TRBV6-5 and TRBJ1-5, with TRBD1 as a possible D gene (6 bases). Deletions cut 5 bases from V and 5 bases from J, with 16 bases between. This CDR3 is built from 15 residues. From germline, CDR1 is MNHEY and CDR2 SVGAGI. The CDR3 DNA reads as TGTGCCAGCAGTCCCGGGGCAGGGGCCGATCAGCCCCAGCATTTT. Translation: CASSPGAGADQPQHF.

This chain links TRBV5-6 with TRBJ1-1, with 8 bases aligning to TRBD1. V lost 4 bases to trimming and J lost 3 bases; unmatched junction nucleotides: 8. The germline CDR1 and CDR2 sequences are SGHDT and YYEEEE. The CDR3 consists of 15 residues. The CDR3 DNA follows: TGTGCCAGCAGCATCGGACAGGGATCGTACACTGAAGCTTTCTTT. Its translation: CASSIGQGSYTEAFF.

V is TRBV10-2 and J is TRBJ2-7; 7 nucleotides align to TRBD2. The J segment lost 3 bases and the V segment lost 0 bases, leaving 5 bases of the junction unmatched. The germline CDR1 and CDR2 sequences are WSHSY and SAAADI. The length of the CDR3 is 15 residues. This chain's CDR3 is CASSESERGYYEQYF. The CDR3 region has the DNA TGCGCCAGCAGTGAGTCCGAGCGGGGATACTACGAGCAGTACTTC.

The rearrangement joins TRBV29-1 to TRBJ2-7; maybe TRBD2 (5 bases). Germline CDR1 SQVTM, CDR2 ANQGSEA. The CDR3 has 11 residues. V lost 4 bases to trimming and J lost 6 bases, with 10 bases between them. The CDR3 sequence: CSVAIAREQYF. In DNA form, the CDR3 reads TGCAGCGTTGCGATAGCGCGCGAGCAGTACTTC.

The J gene is TRBJ1-2, the V gene TRBV5-4; D is unresolved. There are 14 residues in the CDR3. CDR1 SGHNT and CDR2 YYREEE come from the germline V gene (reference sequence). V lost 2 bases and J lost 4, with 12 bases in between. The CDR3 nucleotides are TGTGCCAGCAGCTTCGGATCGGCGTCCTATGGCTACACCTTC. Translation: CASSFGSASYGYTF. Filled out from reference TRBV5-4 and TRBJ1-2, the complete variable domain reads ETGVTQSPTHLIKTRGQQVTLRCSSQSGHNTVSWYQQALGQGPQFIFQYYREEENGRGNFPPRFSGLQFPNYSSELNVNALELDDSALYLCASSFGSASYGYTFGSGTRLTVV.

The chain recombines TRBV7-2 with TRBJ2-3; possibly TRBD2 for D (6 bases). Germline loops: CDR1 SGHTA, CDR2 FQGNSA. V lost 4 bases and J lost 2, with 19 bases in between. CDR3 size: 17 residues. CDR3: CASSSLPAGSATDTQYF. DNA for the CDR3: TGTGCCAGCAGCTCCCTCCCAGCGGGCTCCGCCACAGATACGCAGTATTTT.

V usage is TRBV6-6 and J usage is TRBJ1-1, with D possibly being TRBD1 (5 bases). Germline CDR1 MNHNY, CDR2 SVGAGI (reference sequence). The CDR3 is 13 amino acids. V was trimmed by 5 bases and J by 3 bases, leaving 10 bases between them. CDR3 in amino acids: CASSHPGDTEAFF. The CDR3 bases are TGTGCCAGCAGTCATCCGGGGGACACTGAAGCTTTCTTT.

The rearrangement joins TRBV28 to TRBJ1-6; no clear D. CDR1 is MDHEN and CDR2 is SYDVKM in the germline V gene. The CDR3 extends over 12 amino acids. V lost 3 bases and J lost 9, with 6 bases in between. The chain's CDR3 is CASSLSLSPLHF. CDR3 coding DNA: TGTGCCAGCAGTTTGTCCCTTTCACCCCTCCACTTT.

The chain couples TRBV10-1 to TRBJ2-3; D unresolved. In germline, CDR1 is WNHNN, CDR2 SYGVQD (reference sequence). V was cut by 1 base and J by 1 base, with 3 bases left in between. The CDR3 loop spans 13 amino acids. The chain's CDR3 is CASSEFGTDTQYF. Here the CDR3 DNA reads TGCGCCAGCAGTGAGTTCGGCACAGATACGCAGTATTTT.

CDR3 sequence (DNA): TGCGCCAGCAGTTCGGGGGCTTTCTTT. It translates to CASSSGAFF. This chain links TRBV5-1 with TRBJ1-1, with D unclear. Germline CDR1 SGHRS, CDR2 YFSETQ. CDR3 length equals 9 residues. The V and J ends lost 5 bases and 11 bases respectively, with 7 bases between them. The variable domain in full, completed from reference TRBV5-1 and TRBJ1-1, reads KAGVTQTPRYLIKTRGQQVTLSCSPISGHRSVSWYQQTPGQGLQFLFEYFSETQRNKGNFPGRFSGRQFSNSRSEMNVSTLELGDSALYLCASSSGAFFGQGTRLTVV.

The rearrangement links TRBV27 to TRBJ1-1, with D perhaps TRBD1 (5 bases). The CDR3 runs 12 residues. Trimming removed 1 base from V and 7 bases from J, with 7 bases in between. Germline assignment: CDR1 MNHEY and CDR2 SMNVEV (reference sequence). The CDR3 DNA follows: TGTGCCAGCAGTTTATTGGGGGTTGAAGCTTTCTTT. Its protein product is CASSLLGVEAFF.

This clonotype has more than one count but fewer than ten. V usage is TRBV4-1 and J usage is TRBJ1-5; D possibly corresponds to TRBD1 (5 bases). The V and J ends lost 0 bases and 6 bases respectively, with 12 bases between them. The CDR3 has 15 amino acids. The germline gives CDR1 MGHRA, CDR2 YSYEKL. The CDR3 sequence: CASSQDWTISQPQHF. DNA for the CDR3: TGCGCCAGCAGCCAAGATTGGACAATCAGTCAGCCCCAGCATTTT.

This chain's CDR3 is CASSSPSVGSPYTEQFF. CDR3 coding DNA: TGTGCCAGCAGTTCCCCGTCGGTAGGGAGCCCCTACACGGAGCAGTTCTTC. The chain joins TRBV12-3 or TRBV12-4 to TRBJ2-1, with D possibly matching TRBD2 (5 bases). The germline V and J ends were trimmed by 4 bases and 10 bases, with 26 bases remaining between them. CDR3 length: 17 residues.

In this sample, this clonotype turned up a few times. The chain employs TRBV7-8 and TRBJ1-1; D is perhaps TRBD1 (6 bases). The CDR3 is made up of 19 amino acids. V was cut by 5 bases and J by 3 bases, with 28 bases left in between. Germline V gene lookup returns CDR1 SGHVS and CDR2 FQNEAQ. The CDR3 DNA reads TGTGCCAGCAGCCTGGGGGGCAGGGGTGTAGGTATAAGGGACACTGAAGCTTTCTTT. Residues: CASSLGGRGVGIRDTEAFF. Based on the CDR3 plus reference TRBV7-8 and TRBJ1-1, the full variable domain is GAGVSQSPRYKVAKRGQDVALRCDPISGHVSLFWYQQALGQGPEFLTYFQNEAQLDKSGLPSDRFFAERPEGSVSTLKIQRTQQEDSAVYLCASSLGGRGVGIRDTEAFFGQGTRLTVV.

The chain joins TRBV20-1 to TRBJ1-1; no clear D. CDR1 is DFQATT, CDR2 SNEGSKA, per germline (reference sequence). The CDR3 is made up of 11 amino acids. V lost 4 bases, J lost 3 bases, and 6 bases lay in between. CDR3 in amino acids: CSATHDTEAFF. The CDR3 region has the DNA TGCAGTGCTACACATGACACTGAAGCTTTCTTT.

Points on this clonotype: Since a much larger clone is just one base distant, this may be a read error. The rearrangement joins TRBV19 to TRBJ1-1; D gene ambiguous. V lost 6 bases to trimming and J lost 7 bases, with 12 bases between them. This CDR3 region has 12 residues. Germline lookup yields CDR1 LNHDA and CDR2 SQIVND (reference sequence). CDR3 residues: CASSRDDIEAFF. CDR3 nucleotide sequence: TGTGCCAGTAGCCGCGACGACATTGAAGCTTTCTTT.

This chain joins TRBV12-5 and TRBJ2-1; D might be TRBD1 (6 bases). Germline assignment: CDR1 LGHNT and CDR2 FRNRAP. The CDR3 has 13 amino acids. The V and J ends lost 9 bases and 5 bases respectively, with 14 bases between them. The CDR3 region is CASAPGHNNEQFF. In DNA form, the CDR3 reads TGTGCTAGCGCGCCGGGACACAACAATGAGCAGTTCTTC.